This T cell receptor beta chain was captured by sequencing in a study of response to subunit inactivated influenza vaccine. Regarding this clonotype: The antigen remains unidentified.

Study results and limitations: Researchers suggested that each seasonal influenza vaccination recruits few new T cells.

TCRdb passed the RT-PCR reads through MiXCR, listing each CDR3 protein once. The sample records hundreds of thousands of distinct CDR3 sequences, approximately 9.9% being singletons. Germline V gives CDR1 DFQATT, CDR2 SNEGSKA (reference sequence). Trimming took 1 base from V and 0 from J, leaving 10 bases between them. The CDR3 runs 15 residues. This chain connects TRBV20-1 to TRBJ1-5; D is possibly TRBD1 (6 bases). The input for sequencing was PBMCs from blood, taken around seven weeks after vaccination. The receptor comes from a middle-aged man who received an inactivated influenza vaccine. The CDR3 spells CSARGTAYSNQPQHF. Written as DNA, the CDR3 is TGCAGTGCTAGAGGGACAGCTTATAGCAATCAGCCCCAGCATTTT.